This T cell receptor beta chain is drawn from a study of technical replicates of blood from a handful of donors. Assay: immunoSEQ multiplex PCR; the TCRdb copy retains only in-frame clones and omits some. This table holds approximately 70,000 clones, roughly 98% found once. The CDR3 is made up of 13 amino acids. V shed 10 bases and J shed 7 bases, with 16 bases lying between them. Germline lookup yields CDR1 LNHDA and CDR2 SQIVND (reference sequence). This sequence was found in a human donor in good health. The sequencing input was T cells isolated from PBMCs. The V call is TRBV19, the J call TRBJ2-2, with D perhaps TRBD1 (5 bases). DNA of the CDR3: TGTGCCACGTCGGCAGGGCTAATCGGGGAGCTGTTTTTT. As protein: CATSAGLIGELFF.